The clone carrying this TCR beta chain was observed at least ten times. What it binds is unknown. This entry is derived from a study of cytomegalovirus exposure and HLA in healthy donors. Study outcomes and limitations: Earlier results showed most TCR beta V segments being productive about 87% or about 30% of the time. Clonal expansion was found to be greater in HLA-associated TCR beta chains than in equally common others in a later analysis. Rarity characterized most TCR sequences, yet some public TCRs appeared in many donors. What a later analysis reportedly showed was that an Asian-associated ancestry cluster had fewer N-insertions than the approximately 700-donor mean.

The PCR ran on 60 Vbeta and 13 Jbeta primers. The assay was immunoSEQ multiplex PCR, and TCRdb's table has in-frame clones only and misses some. The sample carries about 86,000 clones, 78% recorded once. V lost 3 bases, J lost 3 bases, and 9 bases lay in between. This CDR3 is built from 13 residues. The germline gives CDR1 MDHEN, CDR2 SYDVKM. The sequencing sample was made of PBMCs. V gene TRBV28 combines with J gene TRBJ2-7; D is perhaps TRBD2 (6 bases). This TCR was sampled from a male donor in good health and CMV-seropositive. The CDR3 loop is CASSFTGVYEQYF. For the CDR3, the DNA is TGTGCCAGCAGTTTCACGGGAGTCTACGAGCAGTACTTC. The whole variable domain, remainder taken from reference TRBV28 and TRBJ2-7, is DVKVTQSSRYLVKRTGEKVFLECVQDMDHENMFWYRQDPGLGLRLIYFSYDVKMKEKGDIPEGYSVSREKKERFSLILESASTNQTSMYLCASSFTGVYEQYFGPGTRLTVT.